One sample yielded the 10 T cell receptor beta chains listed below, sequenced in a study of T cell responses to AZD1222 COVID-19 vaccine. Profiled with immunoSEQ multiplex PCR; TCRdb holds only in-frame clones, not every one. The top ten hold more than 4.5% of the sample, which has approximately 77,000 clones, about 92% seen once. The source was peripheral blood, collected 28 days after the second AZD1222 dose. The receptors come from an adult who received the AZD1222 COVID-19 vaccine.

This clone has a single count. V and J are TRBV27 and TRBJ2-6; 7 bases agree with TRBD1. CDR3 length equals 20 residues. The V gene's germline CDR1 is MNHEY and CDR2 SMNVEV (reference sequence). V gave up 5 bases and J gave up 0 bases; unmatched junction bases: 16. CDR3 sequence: CASSRRITGTEGSGANVLTF. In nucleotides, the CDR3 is TGTGCCAGCAGTAGGAGGATTACCGGGACAGAGGGCTCTGGGGCCAACGTCCTGACTTTC.

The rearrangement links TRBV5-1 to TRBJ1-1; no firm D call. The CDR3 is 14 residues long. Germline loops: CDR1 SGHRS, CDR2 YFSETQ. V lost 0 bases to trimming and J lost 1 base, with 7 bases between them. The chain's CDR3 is CASSLVTTNTEAFF. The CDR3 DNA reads TGCGCCAGCAGCTTGGTAACGACGAACACTGAAGCTTTCTTT.

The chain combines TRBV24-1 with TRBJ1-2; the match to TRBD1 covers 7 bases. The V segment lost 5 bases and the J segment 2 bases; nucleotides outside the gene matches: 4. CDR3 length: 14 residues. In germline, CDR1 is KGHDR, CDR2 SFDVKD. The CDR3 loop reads CATSGAGGNYGYTF. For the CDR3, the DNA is TGTGCCACCAGTGGGGCAGGGGGGAACTATGGCTACACCTTC.

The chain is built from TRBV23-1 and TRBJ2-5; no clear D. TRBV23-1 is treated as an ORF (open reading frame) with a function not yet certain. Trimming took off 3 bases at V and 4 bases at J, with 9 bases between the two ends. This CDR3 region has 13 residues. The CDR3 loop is CASSHSPGETQYF. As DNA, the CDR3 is TGCGCCAGCAGTCACTCACCCGGAGAGACCCAGTACTTC.

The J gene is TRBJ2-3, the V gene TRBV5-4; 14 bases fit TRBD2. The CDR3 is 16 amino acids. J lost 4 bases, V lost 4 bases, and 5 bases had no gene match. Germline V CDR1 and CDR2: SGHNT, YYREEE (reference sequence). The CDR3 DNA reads TGTGCCAGCAGCGCTGGGACTAGCGGGAGCTCAGATACGCAGTATTTT. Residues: CASSAGTSGSSDTQYF.

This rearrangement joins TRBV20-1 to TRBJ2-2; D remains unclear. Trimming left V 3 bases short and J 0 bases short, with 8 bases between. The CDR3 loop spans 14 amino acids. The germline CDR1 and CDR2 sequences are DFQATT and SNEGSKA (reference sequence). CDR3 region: CSASRSTNTGELFF. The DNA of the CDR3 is TGCAGTGCTAGTAGGTCCACGAACACCGGGGAGCTGTTTTTT.

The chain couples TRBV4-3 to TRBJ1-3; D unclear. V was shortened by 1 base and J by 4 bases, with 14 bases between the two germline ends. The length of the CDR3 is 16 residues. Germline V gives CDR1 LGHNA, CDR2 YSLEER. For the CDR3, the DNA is TGCGCCAGCAGCCAAGGCTCAGTTTTGTTGGGAAACACCATATATTTT. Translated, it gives CASSQGSVLLGNTIYF.

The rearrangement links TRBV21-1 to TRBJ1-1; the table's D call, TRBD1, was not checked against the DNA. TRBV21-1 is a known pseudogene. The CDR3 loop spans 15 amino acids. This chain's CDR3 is CASTKRTGGNTEAFF. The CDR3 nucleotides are TGTGCCAGCACCAAACGGACAGGGGGGAACACTGAAGCTTTCTTT.

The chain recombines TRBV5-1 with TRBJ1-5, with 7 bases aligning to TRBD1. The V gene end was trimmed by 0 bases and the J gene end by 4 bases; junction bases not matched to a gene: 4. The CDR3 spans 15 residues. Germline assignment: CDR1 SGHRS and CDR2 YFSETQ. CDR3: CASSLVSGGNQPQHF. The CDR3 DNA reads TGCGCCAGCAGCTTGGTGTCAGGGGGGAATCAGCCCCAGCATTTT.

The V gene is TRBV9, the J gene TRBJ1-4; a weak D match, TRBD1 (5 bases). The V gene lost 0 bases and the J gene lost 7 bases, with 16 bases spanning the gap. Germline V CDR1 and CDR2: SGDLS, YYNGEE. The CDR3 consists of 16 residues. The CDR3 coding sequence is TGTGCCAGCAGCGTAGGAGTGGGGCAGGGAGGTGAAAAACTGTTTTTT. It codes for CASSVGVGQGGEKLFF.